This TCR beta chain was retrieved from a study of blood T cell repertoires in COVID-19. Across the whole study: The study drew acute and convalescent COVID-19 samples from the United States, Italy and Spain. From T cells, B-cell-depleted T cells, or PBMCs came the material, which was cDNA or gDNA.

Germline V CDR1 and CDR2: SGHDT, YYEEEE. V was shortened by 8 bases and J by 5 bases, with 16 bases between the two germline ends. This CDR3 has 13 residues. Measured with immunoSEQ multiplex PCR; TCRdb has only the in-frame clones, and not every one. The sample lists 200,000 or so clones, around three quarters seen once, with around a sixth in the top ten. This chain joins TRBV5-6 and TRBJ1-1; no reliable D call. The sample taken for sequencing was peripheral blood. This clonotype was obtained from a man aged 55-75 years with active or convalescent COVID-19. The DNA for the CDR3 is TGTGCCAGACCTGGCCCCACGGGAACTGAAGCTTTCTTT. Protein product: CARPGPTGTEAFF.